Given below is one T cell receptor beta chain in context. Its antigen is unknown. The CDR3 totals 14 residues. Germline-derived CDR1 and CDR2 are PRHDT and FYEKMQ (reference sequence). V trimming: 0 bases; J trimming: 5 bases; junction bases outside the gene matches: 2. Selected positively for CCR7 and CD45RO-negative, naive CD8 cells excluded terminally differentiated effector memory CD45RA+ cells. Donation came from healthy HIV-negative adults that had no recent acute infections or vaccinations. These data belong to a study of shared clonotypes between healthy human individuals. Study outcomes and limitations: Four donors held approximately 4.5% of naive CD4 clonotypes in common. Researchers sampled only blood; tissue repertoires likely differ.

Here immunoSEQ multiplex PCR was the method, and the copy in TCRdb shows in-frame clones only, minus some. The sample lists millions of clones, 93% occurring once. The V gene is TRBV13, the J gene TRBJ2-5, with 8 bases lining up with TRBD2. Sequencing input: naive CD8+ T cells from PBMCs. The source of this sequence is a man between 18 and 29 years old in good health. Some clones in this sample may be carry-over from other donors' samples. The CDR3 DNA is TGTGCCAGCAGCTTAGGGTCTAGCGGGGAGACCCAGTACTTC. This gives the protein CASSLGSSGETQYF.